These 5 T cell receptor beta chains share one sample of origin, sequenced in a study of OX40 agonist ivuxolimab in advanced cancers. Sequencing was performed with immunoSEQ multiplex PCR; in TCRdb, only in-frame clones are kept and a portion is missing. Of around 50,000 clones listed, approximately 86% are singletons. The sequencing used CD4+ or CD8+ T cells sorted from blood, collected in a trial of the OX40 agonist ivuxolimab. All receptors derive from an adult with an advanced solid tumor such as melanoma, head and neck, liver or kidney cancer.

This chain joins TRBV29-1 and TRBJ1-1; D unresolved. Trimming took off 6 bases at V and 1 base at J, with 9 bases between the two ends. This CDR3 is 12 amino acids long. CDR1 SQVTM and CDR2 ANQGSEA come from the germline V gene. This CDR3 reads CSVRRQNTEAFF. Written as DNA, the CDR3 is TGCAGCGTCCGACGGCAGAACACTGAAGCTTTCTTT.

The chain employs TRBV30 and TRBJ1-2, with TRBD1 identical over 10 bases. The germline CDR1 and CDR2 sequences are GTSNPN and SVGIG (reference sequence). The CDR3 is 15 residues long. V shed 5 bases and J 1 base; nucleotides not matched to a gene: 7. The chain's CDR3 is CAWVAGQGVNYGYTF. The CDR3 DNA is TGTGCCTGGGTGGCAGGACAGGGGGTTAACTATGGCTACACCTTC. Variable domain in full (rest from reference TRBV30 and TRBJ1-2): SQTIHQWPATLVQPVGSPLSLECTVEGTSNPNLYWYRQAAGRGLQLLFYSVGIGQISSEVPQNLSASRPQDRQFILSSKKLLLSDSGFYLCAWVAGQGVNYGYTFGSGTRLTVV.

This rearrangement joins TRBV5-1 to TRBJ2-3, with D possibly being TRBD1 (5 bases). V lost 3 bases and J lost 1, with 12 bases in between. This CDR3 has 15 residues. Germline V lookup: CDR1 SGHRS, CDR2 YFSETQ. The CDR3 DNA follows: TGCGCCAGCAGCTCGTGGCAGGGTCGCACAGATACGCAGTATTTT. This sequence encodes CASSSWQGRTDTQYF.

This sequence joins TRBV18 and TRBJ2-1; D unclear. This CDR3 comprises 12 residues. Trimming cost V 3 bases and J 8 bases, with 8 bases left between them. In germline, CDR1 is KGHSH, CDR2 LQKENI. The CDR3: CASSPPQDEQFF. The CDR3 nucleotides are TGTGCCAGCTCACCTCCGCAGGATGAGCAGTTCTTC.

This chain connects TRBV6-1 to TRBJ2-1; 9 nucleotides agree with TRBD2. V lost 2 bases, J lost 5 bases, and 7 bases stayed unmatched. The CDR3 totals 16 residues. Germline loops: CDR1 MNHNS, CDR2 SASEGT. CDR3 sequence reads: CASSEISGRRNNEQFF. The CDR3 coding sequence is TGTGCCAGCAGTGAAATTAGCGGGAGACGGAACAATGAGCAGTTCTTC.